This section outlines one T cell receptor beta chain sequence together with its context. What it binds is unknown. This entry comes from a study of cytomegalovirus exposure and HLA in healthy donors. Study conclusions and caveats: Presence/absence analyses supposed approximately even sequencing depth among donors.

The germline V gene has CDR1 SEHNR and CDR2 FQNEAQ (reference sequence). Trimming removed 3 bases from V and 6 bases from J; junction bases left unmatched: 9. This CDR3 contains 15 residues. Donors were nominally healthy when sampled, though unrecorded immune exposures were likely. This PCR relied on a set of 60 Vbeta primers and 13 Jbeta primers. The table came from immunoSEQ multiplex PCR; TCRdb's copy has only in-frame clones and leaves some out. The data hold fewer than 200,000 clones, with about three quarters observed a single time. The clonotype comes from a woman in her thirties or forties in good health and CMV-seropositive. The genes are TRBV7-9 and TRBJ1-2; 8 bases fit TRBD1. The sample taken for sequencing was PBMCs. The CDR3 DNA reads TGTGCCAGCAGCTTCTGGACAGGGAAGTTCGATGGCTACACCTTC. It codes for CASSFWTGKFDGYTF.